This TCR beta chain derives from a study of T cells expressing NK-cell markers. Study-wide results and limits: In a group of several donors, dominant NKG2C+ clonotypes represented about 1.0-8% of CD8+ T cells. The HCMV specificity of the expanded NKG2C+ T cell clones stayed unresolved.

TCRdb reworked the 5' RACE reads into one entry per CDR3 protein, no DNA. The sample is made up of some 340,000 distinct CDR3 sequences, and the top ten hold roughly 5.5% of it. The CDR3 runs 13 residues. Per the germline V gene, CDR1 is SQVTM and CDR2 is ANQGSEA. In regard to this clonotype: Its antigen is unknown.

This clonotype originated in a man between 18 and 69 years old in good health. The sequencing input was blood T cells: a sorted CD56 or NKG2C T cell subset, CD4+ or CD8+ T cells, or bulk PBMC T cells (not recorded which). V is TRBV29-1 and J is TRBJ1-2; TCRdb indicates TRBD1, and absent DNA this call remains unverified. CDR3 sequence: CSVENRGVYGYTF.